Presented here are 26 T cell receptor beta chains from one specimen sequenced in a study of T cells in Graves' hyperthyroidism and ophthalmopathy (dated by TCRdb to about 2019). Library creation used multiplex PCR. Sequencing used an Illumina HiSeq 2000. The TCR beta CDR3 regions were amplified from the RNA transcripts. The first round of RT-PCR for the TCR CDR3 was performed with the HTBI primer set and the Qiagen OneStep RT-PCR kit. TCRdb reworked the public reads: Q25 trimming with fastp, MiXCR clone assembly, productive beta chains retained. A single entry per CDR3 protein holds the most common genes and DNA from its merged rows. This sample is represented by about 180,000 distinct CDR3 sequences; approximately 17% of them were singletons. In total, the top ten clones hold roughly 30% of the sample. The sample taken for sequencing was blood. The source of these receptors is a woman aged 45-65 years with Graves' hyperthyroidism.

This clonotype appeared many times. This chain links TRBV5-1 with TRBJ1-2; no definite D call. There are 14 residues in the CDR3. Per the germline V gene, CDR1 is SGHRS and CDR2 is YFSETQ. V gave up 3 bases and J gave up 7 bases, with 16 bases separating them. The CDR3 region has the DNA TGCGCCAGCAGCTCACACGCCGGGAGTGGTGGCTACACCTTC. As protein: CASSSHAGSGGYTF.

This clonotype occurred many times. The rearrangement uses TRBV19 and TRBJ2-2; either TRBD1 or TRBD2 may supply D (6 bases each). The CDR3 spans 16 residues. Trimming removed 7 bases from V and 0 bases from J, with 15 bases in between. The V gene's germline CDR1 is LNHDA and CDR2 SQIVND (reference sequence). The CDR3 DNA is TGTGCCAGTACGGACCGTGGGGGGCCGAACACCGGGGAGCTGTTTTTT. Translating it yields CASTDRGGPNTGELFF.

This clonotype turned up a few times. The chain has TRBV19 and TRBJ2-7; 8 positions match TRBD2. The CDR3 spans 13 residues. V lost 5 bases, J lost 6 bases, and 6 bases stayed unmatched. The germline CDR1 and CDR2 sequences are LNHDA and SQIVND (reference sequence). The CDR3 bases are TGTGCCAGTAGTGGATCGGGGGGGCCCGAGCAGTACTTC. This gives the protein CASSGSGGPEQYF.

This clonotype occurred many times. This chain uses TRBV6-1 with TRBJ2-3; 9 bases fit TRBD2. V lost 6 bases to trimming and J lost 5 bases; unmatched junction nucleotides: 6. CDR1 is MNHNS and CDR2 is SASEGT in the germline V gene. The CDR3 is 14 residues long. The CDR3 DNA reads as TGTGCCAGCAGCCTAGCGGGGTCCAGAGATACGCAGTATTTT. Protein sequence: CASSLAGSRDTQYF.

This clonotype appeared many times. The rearrangement joins TRBV5-6 to TRBJ2-7; tentatively, D is TRBD1 (5 bases). Trimming removed 5 bases at V and 0 bases at J, with 12 bases between. CDR1 and CDR2 from the germline V gene are SGHDT and YYEEEE. This CDR3 comprises 14 residues. DNA of the CDR3: TGTGCCAGCAGGCAAAGACAGAACTCCTACGAGCAGTACTTC. It yields the protein CASRQRQNSYEQYF.

This clonotype was picked up many times. The V and J genes are TRBV3-1 and TRBJ1-2; D gene unclear. This CDR3 has 13 residues. V was clipped by 3 bases and J by 5 bases, with 10 bases between them. Germline values: CDR1 LGHDT, CDR2 YNNKEL (reference sequence). CDR3 residues: CASSQPGSYGYTF. The CDR3 DNA is TGTGCCAGCAGCCAGCCAGGTTCTTATGGCTACACCTTC.

This clonotype occurred many times. The chain couples TRBV28 to TRBJ2-7; D is unresolved. V was trimmed by 6 bases and J by 0 bases, leaving 15 bases between them. Germline V lookup: CDR1 MDHEN, CDR2 SYDVKM. CDR3 length: 15 amino acids. CDR3 sequence reads: CASRERAVISYEQYF. CDR3 coding DNA: TGTGCCAGCAGGGAAAGGGCAGTTATCTCCTACGAGCAGTACTTC. The full variable domain, with the rest looked up from reference TRBV28 and TRBJ2-7, is DVKVTQSSRYLVKRTGEKVFLECVQDMDHENMFWYRQDPGLGLRLIYFSYDVKMKEKGDIPEGYSVSREKKERFSLILESASTNQTSMYLCASRERAVISYEQYFGPGTRLTVT.

This clonotype came up many times. This chain connects TRBV19 to TRBJ1-2; D possibly corresponds to TRBD1 (5 bases). Germline V gene sequence: CDR1 LNHDA, CDR2 SQIVND (reference sequence). The V end lost 0 bases, the J end lost 0 bases, and 17 bases lay between the germline ends. The CDR3 spans 18 residues. The CDR3 nucleotides are TGTGCCAGTAGTATAGATCACTCGGGGACGAGCGCTAACTATGGCTACACCTTC. The encoded protein is CASSIDHSGTSANYGYTF.

This clonotype was recorded many times. Mismatch with germline at one junction end may stem from a read error. The rearrangement links TRBV28 to TRBJ2-5; D tentatively reads TRBD1 or TRBD2 (5 bases each). This CDR3 has 15 amino acids. Germline-derived CDR1 and CDR2 are MDHEN and SYDVKM. In DNA, the CDR3 is TGTGCCAGCGGGTTGGTCGTGGGGGTGCAAGAGATCCAGTACTTC. Translation: CASGLVVGVQEIQYF.

This clonotype was counted ten times or more. This chain uses TRBV7-6 with TRBJ1-3, with a possible D match to TRBD1 (5 bases). The germline V and J ends were trimmed by 0 bases and 0 bases, with 9 bases remaining between them. The CDR3 spans 16 residues. Looked up from germline, CDR1 is SGHVS and CDR2 is FNYEAQ. The CDR3 nucleotides are TGTGCCAGCAGCTTAGCGCAGGGCAGCTCTGGAAACACCATATATTTT. Amino acids: CASSLAQGSSGNTIYF.

In this sample, this clonotype turned up a few times. This may be a read error, as it is one base from a much larger clone. The chain uses TRBV7-8 and TRBJ2-1; the match to TRBD1 covers 7 bases. The CDR3 has 15 residues. Germline CDR1 reads SGHVS; CDR2 reads FQNEAQ. DNA for the CDR3: TGTGCCAGCACTGACCGGGACAGAGATTACAATGAGCAGCTCTTC. Its translation is CASTDRDRDYNEQLF.

The table lists this clonotype with many counts. The chain couples TRBV5-1 to TRBJ1-4; D gene unclear. CDR3 length: 17 amino acids. V lost 4 bases and J 0 bases, leaving 16 bases between the germline ends. Per germline, CDR1 SGHRS and CDR2 YFSETQ. The CDR3 region is CASSVGPLSTTNEKLFF. Here the CDR3 DNA reads TGCGCCAGCAGCGTCGGACCCTTATCCACAACTAATGAAAAACTGTTTTTT.

This clonotype occurred a few times. This CDR3 reads CASRSGNTGELFF. CDR3 coding DNA: TGCGCCAGCAGGTCCGGGAACACCGGGGAGCTGTTTTTT. V and J are TRBV5-1 and TRBJ2-2; D not certain. CDR3 length: 13 residues. V was trimmed by 5 bases and J by 1 base, leaving 6 bases between them. Germline CDR1 reads SGHRS; CDR2 reads YFSETQ.

The V gene is TRBV28, the J gene TRBJ1-2; D is undetermined. V dropped 5 bases and J dropped 0 bases, with 16 bases sitting between them. This CDR3 spans 16 amino acids. The germline gives CDR1 MDHEN, CDR2 SYDVKM. The DNA for the CDR3 is TGTGCCAGCAGTCCGATATGGACGGAAGCTAACTATGGCTACACCTTC. Amino acid sequence: CASSPIWTEANYGYTF.

This clonotype came up many times. The chain joins TRBV12-3 or TRBV12-4 to TRBJ2-5; 16 nucleotides agree with TRBD2. The CDR3 covers 16 residues. V was pared by 8 bases and J by 5 bases, with 8 bases of the junction left unmatched. The chain's CDR3 is CASAGTSGGAWETQYF. In DNA, the CDR3 is TGTGCCAGCGCCGGGACTAGCGGGGGGGCATGGGAGACCCAGTACTTC.

This clonotype was counted at least ten times. J is TRBJ1-1 and V is TRBV6-6; possibly TRBD1 for D (6 bases). Trimming took 0 bases from V and 0 from J, leaving 23 bases between them. Looked up from germline, CDR1 is MNHNY and CDR2 is SVGAGI (reference sequence). There are 20 residues in the CDR3. The CDR3 is CASSYSRGIRGGDLNTEAFF. DNA for the CDR3: TGTGCCAGCAGTTACTCGAGGGGGATAAGGGGCGGAGACTTGAACACTGAAGCTTTCTTT.

This clonotype has a count of ten or more. The chain links TRBV7-8 to TRBJ1-2; TRBD1 is a possible D gene (5 bases). This CDR3 region has 13 residues. V lost 6 bases, J lost 2 bases, and 10 bases lay in between. Germline values: CDR1 SGHVS, CDR2 FQNEAQ. CDR3 nucleotide sequence: TGTGCCAGCAGACTACAGGAGAACTATGGCTACACCTTC. It yields the protein CASRLQENYGYTF.

This clonotype was detected a few times. V gene TRBV9 combines with J gene TRBJ2-3, with D unclear. The CDR3 is 15 residues long. The V and J ends lost 5 bases and 0 bases respectively, with 13 bases between them. Germline CDR1 is SGDLS and CDR2 is YYNGEE. The DNA for the CDR3 is TGTGCCAGCAGAGATGGCCGTCTGAGCACAGATACGCAGTATTTT. Its protein product is CASRDGRLSTDTQYF.

This clonotype was recorded many times. This chain connects TRBV10-3 to TRBJ2-1; the D is unclear. The CDR3 spans 16 residues. Germline V lookup: CDR1 ENHRY, CDR2 SYGVKD. The V end lost 2 bases, the J end lost 0 bases, and 11 bases lay between the germline ends. The CDR3 sequence is CAISEPAESSYNEQFF. The CDR3, as DNA: TGTGCCATCAGTGAGCCAGCCGAGAGCTCCTACAATGAGCAGTTCTTC.

On this clonotype itself: Just one base apart from a much larger clone, this may be a read error. The chain carries TRBV5-1 and TRBJ2-7, with 10 bases aligning to TRBD1. V dropped 4 bases and J dropped 9; count of bases not matched to a gene: 10. Germline V gene data show CDR1 as SGHRS and CDR2 as YFSETQ. The CDR3 length is 14 residues. CDR3 in DNA: TGCGCCAGCAGCCCGGGGACAGGGGTAGACGGGCAGTACTTC. It codes for CASSPGTGVDGQYF.

This clonotype has a count of ten or more. The chain links TRBV7-9 to TRBJ2-2, with D possibly matching TRBD1 (6 bases). This CDR3 has 14 residues. Germline V gene data show CDR1 as SEHNR and CDR2 as FQNEAQ (reference sequence). The V and J ends lost 5 bases and 4 bases respectively, with 11 bases between them. CDR3 sequence reads: CASSPTGLTGELFF. In DNA, the CDR3 is TGTGCCAGCAGCCCTACAGGGCTCACCGGGGAGCTGTTTTTT.

This clonotype has at least ten counts. The chain couples TRBV20-1 to TRBJ2-3, with D perhaps matching TRBD2 (6 bases). This CDR3 has 17 residues. Germline V CDR1 and CDR2: DFQATT, SNEGSKA (reference sequence). Trimming shortened V by 0 bases and J by 0 bases, and 16 bases separated the two germline ends. CDR3 in amino acids: CSARDRETSKSTDTQYF. As DNA, the CDR3 is TGCAGTGCTAGAGACCGGGAAACTAGCAAGAGCACAGATACGCAGTATTTT.

This clonotype was found many times. The chain links TRBV6-1 to TRBJ1-2; D perhaps matches TRBD1 (6 bases). Deletions cut 6 bases from V and 5 bases from J, with 16 bases between. Looked up from germline, CDR1 is MNHNS and CDR2 is SASEGT. This CDR3 comprises 14 residues. The CDR3 nucleotides read TGTGCCAGCAGAAGGGGACAAGGGCTATATGGCTACACCTTC. Protein: CASRRGQGLYGYTF.

Ten or more counts support this clonotype. The rearrangement joins TRBV2 to TRBJ2-5; TRBD1 might be the D (6 bases). V dropped 8 bases and J dropped 0 bases, with 10 bases sitting between them. Germline CDR1 SNHLY, CDR2 FYNNEI. The CDR3 is 13 amino acids. CDR3 bases: TGTGCCAGCTCCCGGGACAACCAAGAGACCCAGTACTTC. It is translated as CASSRDNQETQYF.

Many counts were recorded for this clonotype. CDR3 protein: CASSARGWGGTDTQYF. CDR3 DNA sequence: TGTGCCAGCAGTGCCCGAGGGTGGGGGGGCACAGATACGCAGTATTTT. The chain has TRBV6-1 and TRBJ2-3, with D possibly TRBD2 on 6 matching bases. Germline CDR1 and CDR2: MNHNS and SASEGT. V was cut by 4 bases and J by 1 base, with 15 bases left in between. The CDR3 consists of 16 residues.

The chain employs TRBV30 and TRBJ1-2; the D gene is possibly TRBD1 (6 bases). Germline V gives CDR1 GTSNPN, CDR2 SVGIG (reference sequence). V lost 1 base, J lost 4 bases, and 7 bases lay in between. This CDR3 has 12 amino acids. The CDR3 DNA is TGTGCCTGGAGTGGGGGGCTCTATGGCTACACCTTC. Amino acid sequence: CAWSGGLYGYTF. Full variable domain (remainder filled in from reference TRBV30 and TRBJ1-2): SQTIHQWPATLVQPVGSPLSLECTVEGTSNPNLYWYRQAAGRGLQLLFYSVGIGQISSEVPQNLSASRPQDRQFILSSKKLLLSDSGFYLCAWSGGLYGYTFGSGTRLTVV.